This TCR beta chain stems from a study of blood T cells in healthy people across ages. The table lists this clonotype with a few counts. Its antigen is undetermined. A second roughly 7 to 11 cycle PCR used barcoded and J-beta primers. Through a template-switch adaptor with 12 random nucleotides, each cDNA molecule received a tag. One entry per CDR3 protein results from TCRdb running MiXCR on the 5' RACE reads. The sample consists of 600,000 to 800,000 distinct CDR3 sequences, around 21% of them appearing once. Every sample yielded at least 7 million isolated PBMCs. Study-wide results and caveats: TCR beta diversity per million T cells fell roughly linearly with age. The long-lived group displayed more naive CD4+ cells, plus higher diversity, than the aged donors did.

Looked up from germline, CDR1 is LNHDA and CDR2 is SQIVND (reference sequence). This CDR3 is built from 17 residues. V was clipped by 6 bases and J by 6 bases; unmatched bases: 9. The rearrangement links TRBV19 to TRBJ2-1; 15 nucleotides agree with TRBD2. The sequenced sample consisted of blood. The sequence was collected from a man in his 70s in good health. In DNA form, the CDR3 reads TGTGCCAGTAGCGACCGGACTAGCGGGAGGGCCCTCAATGAGCAGTTCTTC. Residues: CASSDRTSGRALNEQFF. The whole variable domain, remainder taken from reference TRBV19 and TRBJ2-1, is DGGITQSPKYLFRKEGQNVTLSCEQNLNHDAMYWYRQDPGQGLRLIYYSQIVNDFQKGDIAEGYSVSREKKESFPLTVTSAQKNPTAFYLCASSDRTSGRALNEQFFGPGTRLTVL.